In this sample, the clone carrying this T cell receptor beta chain turned up many times. Its antigen is not identified. TCRdb reprocessed the reads via MiXCR and lists one record per CDR3 protein. Here the sample spans about 360,000 distinct CDR3 sequences, roughly 18% being singletons. This entry is derived from a study of T cell repertoires in cytomegalovirus infection. In the study overall: Public TCR beta signature analysis indicated the presence of both CMV infection and matching HLA type. Study-wide results and limits: Summed frequency of public TCR beta families distinguished CMV carriers with the relevant HLA.

Germline-derived CDR1 and CDR2 are SGHVS and FQNEAQ. This CDR3 spans 15 amino acids. The V end was cut by 6 bases, the J end by 2 bases, with 17 bases between. The specimen sequenced was PBMCs. This TCR was sampled from a human donor in good health (CMV status not recorded). Some clones in this sample may be carry-over from other donors' samples. This rearrangement joins TRBV7-8 to TRBJ2-7, with D maybe TRBD2 (6 bases). The CDR3 nucleotides read TGTGCCAGCAGTTCGGAAGCGGGTAGAACCTACGAGCAGTACTTC. Its translation: CASSSEAGRTYEQYF.